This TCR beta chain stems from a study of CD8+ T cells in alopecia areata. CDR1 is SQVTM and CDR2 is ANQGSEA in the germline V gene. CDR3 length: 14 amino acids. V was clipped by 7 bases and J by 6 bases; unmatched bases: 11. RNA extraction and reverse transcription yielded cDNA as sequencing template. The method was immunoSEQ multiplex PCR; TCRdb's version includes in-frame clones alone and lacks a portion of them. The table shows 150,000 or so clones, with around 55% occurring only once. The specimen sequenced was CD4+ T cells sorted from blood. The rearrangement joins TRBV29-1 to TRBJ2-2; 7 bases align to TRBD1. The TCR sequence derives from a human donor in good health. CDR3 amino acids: CSAKQGLRAGELFF. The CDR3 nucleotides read TGCAGCGCAAAACAGGGGTTACGGGCCGGGGAGCTGTTTTTT.